The rows below give T cell receptor beta chains drawn from one sample of a study of T cells after posttransplantation cyclophosphamide. Profiling relied on immunoSEQ multiplex PCR, and the TCRdb table lists in-frame clones only, not all of them. Here the sample spans 6,900 or so clones, about 90% being singletons. This sample comprised PBMCs, obtained approximately 1,300 days after allogeneic stem cell transplant with posttransplant cyclophosphamide. These receptor sequences come from a female patient aged 50 to 65 who received an allogeneic stem cell transplant from a related donor, was CMV-positive, and had no GVHD. Some T cells may be supplied by the graft donor. The CDR3 runs from the conserved cysteine through the conserved F or W. Fields, in order: V gene, J gene, D gene, clone size, CDR3 protein, CDR3 DNA. A D gene is named only where the DNA matches it firmly. Expanded clones are given a class, and other clones once, few, many or no size at all.

>TRBV2|TRBJ2-1|TRBD2|NA
CASSVVLAGTPYNEQFF
TGTGCCAGCAGTGTTGTATTAGCGGGAACCCCCTACAATGAGCAGTTCTTC
>TRBV5-6|TRBJ1-2|TRBD1|once
CASSHRGPPRGYTF
TGTGCCAGCAGCCACAGGGGGCCCCCGAGGGGCTACACCTTC
>TRBV6-1|TRBJ2-1|TRBD2|NA
CASRRSGSNYNEQFF
TGTGCCAGCAGGCGTAGCGGGAGCAACTACAATGAGCAGTTCTTC
>TRBV2|TRBJ2-1|NA|NA
CASSPDNYNEQFF
TGTGCCAGCAGCCCAGACAACTACAATGAGCAGTTCTTC
>TRBV5-1|TRBJ1-1|NA|NA
CASSLVNRDGTEAFF
TGCGCCAGCAGCTTGGTGAACCGGGATGGGACTGAAGCTTTCTTT
>TRBV28|TRBJ2-7|NA|NA
CASSLGGADLGYEQYF
TGTGCCAGCAGTTTGGGGGGGGCGGACCTGGGCTACGAGCAGTACTTC
>TRBV15|TRBJ2-4|NA|NA
CATSRDQIAKNIQYF
TGTGCCACCAGCAGAGATCAGATAGCCAAAAACATTCAGTACTTC
>TRBV19|TRBJ1-5|TRBD1|NA
CAISGGGSLDSNQPQHF
TGTGCCATATCAGGGGGCGGCTCGTTGGACAGCAATCAGCCCCAGCATTTT
>TRBV4-1|TRBJ2-7|NA|NA
CASSQHRDEQYF
TGCGCCAGCAGCCAACACCGGGACGAGCAGTACTTC
>TRBV2|TRBJ2-7|NA|NA
CASSDGVGSYEQYF
TGTGCCAGCAGTGACGGGGTCGGATCCTACGAGCAGTACTTC
>TRBV7-3|TRBJ2-1|TRBD2|NA
CASSFSLAGGEQFF
TGTGCCAGCAGCTTCTCCCTAGCGGGAGGTGAGCAGTTCTTC
>TRBV6-5|TRBJ1-1|NA|NA
CASSLLRENTEAFF
TGTGCCAGCAGTTTACTGCGAGAAAACACTGAAGCTTTCTTT
>TRBV6-5|TRBJ1-1|TRBD1|NA
CASISETGVATEAFF
TGTGCCAGCATCTCAGAGACAGGGGTGGCCACTGAAGCTTTCTTT
>TRBV7-9|TRBJ2-1|TRBD2|once
CASSLLAGAVDEQFF
TGTGCCAGCAGCCTCCTAGCGGGAGCAGTAGATGAGCAGTTCTTC
>TRBV6-6|TRBJ1-2|NA|NA
CASSYCSYGYTF
TGTGCCAGCAGTTATTGCAGCTATGGCTACACCTTC
>TRBV5-4|TRBJ1-1|NA|once
CASSLGGRNTEAFF
TGTGCCAGCAGCTTGGGTGGGAGGAACACTGAAGCTTTCTTT
>TRBV7-9|TRBJ2-3|TRBD2|NA
CASSLTGGTQYF
TGTGCCAGCAGCTTAACGGGAGGGACGCAGTATTTT
>TRBV25-1|TRBJ1-1|NA|NA
CASSDEGGTEAFF
TGTGCCAGCAGTGACGAAGGGGGAACTGAAGCTTTCTTT
>TRBV27|TRBJ2-1|TRBD1|NA
CASSLKGTGLNEQFF
TGTGCCAGCAGTTTAAAAGGGACAGGACTCAATGAGCAGTTCTTC
>TRBV27|TRBJ2-3|TRBD2|NA
CASSSPSGSTDTQYF
TGTGCCAGCAGCTCTCCTAGCGGGAGTACAGATACGCAGTATTTT
>TRBV13|TRBJ2-1|NA|NA
CASSPLEWSYNEQFF
TGTGCCAGCAGCCCCCTCGAGTGGTCCTACAATGAGCAGTTCTTC
>TRBV11-2|TRBJ2-7|TRBD2|NA
CASSSGGRAPYEQYF
TGTGCCAGCAGCTCTGGGGGGAGGGCCCCCTACGAGCAGTACTTC
>TRBV5-1|TRBJ1-2|NA|NA
CASSFQTGIANYGYTF
TGCGCCAGCAGCTTCCAAACAGGGATAGCTAACTATGGCTACACCTTC
>TRBV4-2|TRBJ2-1|TRBD2|NA
CASSRGNSGAWDEQFF
TGTGCCAGCAGCCGGGGAAATAGCGGGGCGTGGGATGAGCAGTTCTTC
>TRBV4-2|TRBJ2-5|TRBD2|NA
CASSQDQRESETQYF
TGTGCCAGCAGCCAAGACCAGCGGGAGAGCGAGACCCAGTACTTC
>TRBV2|TRBJ2-7|NA|NA
CASRGGTYPRYF
TGTGCCAGCAGAGGCGGGACTTATCCGAGGTACTTC
>TRBV4-1|TRBJ1-5|TRBD1|NA
CASSHQTGRSNQPQHF
TGCGCCAGCAGCCACCAGACAGGGCGTAGCAATCAGCCCCAGCATTTT
>TRBV27|TRBJ1-5|NA|NA
CASSMYSNQPQHF
TGTGCCAGCAGTATGTATAGCAATCAGCCCCAGCATTTT
>TRBV28|TRBJ2-1|NA|NA
CASMGAGDYNEQFF
TGTGCCAGCATGGGGGCAGGGGACTACAATGAGCAGTTCTTC
>TRBV27|TRBJ2-2|TRBD1|NA
CASSLTGGFTGELFF
TGTGCCAGCAGTTTGACAGGGGGTTTCACCGGGGAGCTGTTTTTT
>TRBV11-2|TRBJ2-5|NA|few
CASSLDSLPFRVSQYF
TGTGCCAGCAGCTTAGACAGCCTACCCTTTCGGGTCTCCCAGTACTTC
>TRBV7-3|TRBJ2-7|NA|NA
CASSLTLGDEQYF
TGTGCCAGCAGCTTAACATTGGGCGACGAGCAGTACTTC
>TRBV19|TRBJ2-1|NA|NA
CASSIADSDYNEQFF
TGTGCCAGTAGTATTGCCGACTCCGATTACAATGAGCAGTTCTTC
>TRBV9|TRBJ2-2|NA|NA
CASSAWGGRGHTGELFF
TGTGCCAGCAGCGCCTGGGGGGGCAGGGGGCACACCGGGGAGCTGTTTTTT
>TRBV10-3|TRBJ1-5|NA|NA
CAIGSQAADQPQHF
TGTGCCATCGGTTCACAGGCGGCGGATCAGCCCCAGCATTTT
>TRBV27|TRBJ2-6|NA|NA
CASGPGANVLTF
TGTGCCAGCGGCCCTGGGGCCAACGTCCTGACTTTC
>TRBV7-2|TRBJ1-3|TRBD1|NA
CASSPGQGRNTIYF
TGTGCCAGCAGTCCTGGACAGGGCAGAAACACCATATATTTT
>TRBV10-3|TRBJ2-2|TRBD2|NA
CAISVAGGSGELFF
TGTGCCATCAGTGTAGCGGGAGGGTCCGGGGAGCTGTTTTTT
>TRBV4-1|TRBJ2-3|TRBD2|NA
CASSQATWRTSGITDTQYF
TGCGCCAGCAGCCAAGCTACCTGGAGGACTAGCGGGATCACAGATACGCAGTATTTT
>TRBV27|TRBJ2-7|NA|NA
CARGGARPYNEQYF
TGTGCCAGGGGGGGGGCGCGTCCTTACAACGAGCAGTACTTC
>TRBV30|TRBJ1-5|TRBD1|NA
CAWSAGTGGYQPQHF
TGTGCCTGGAGTGCCGGGACAGGGGGCTATCAGCCCCAGCATTTT
>TRBV30|TRBJ2-1|TRBD2|NA
CAWSIGTSGRVNEQFF
TGTGCCTGGAGTATTGGGACTAGCGGGAGGGTCAATGAGCAGTTCTTC
>TRBV5-4|TRBJ1-5|NA|NA
CASSLAGGAQPQHF
TGTGCCAGCAGCTTGGCCGGCGGGGCTCAGCCCCAGCATTTT
>TRBV5-4|TRBJ2-6|TRBD2|NA
CASSLGTRSSGANVLTF
TGTGCCAGCAGCTTGGGGACTAGGAGCTCTGGGGCCAACGTCCTGACTTTC
>TRBV18|TRBJ1-4|NA|NA
CASSPRVQGLEEKLFF
TGTGCCAGCTCACCACGAGTCCAGGGTTTAGAAGAAAAACTGTTTTTT
>TRBV19|TRBJ1-2|TRBD1|NA
CASSIGDGQVYGYTF
TGTGCCAGTAGTATTGGGGATGGACAGGTCTATGGCTACACCTTC
>TRBV19|TRBJ1-1|TRBD1|NA
CASSLNQGARTEAFF
TGTGCCAGTAGTCTCAATCAGGGGGCGCGTACTGAAGCTTTCTTT
>TRBV15|TRBJ1-4|TRBD1|NA
CATSRDPGTGWEKLFF
TGTGCCACCAGCAGAGATCCGGGGACAGGGTGGGAAAAACTGTTTTTT
>TRBV30|TRBJ2-4|TRBD2|once
CASGLVNGIQYF
TGTGCCTCGGGACTAGTTAATGGCATTCAGTACTTC
>TRBV5-1|TRBJ2-7|TRBD1|NA
CASSYRDRGADHYEQYF
TGCGCCAGCAGCTACCGGGACAGAGGAGCCGACCACTACGAGCAGTACTTC